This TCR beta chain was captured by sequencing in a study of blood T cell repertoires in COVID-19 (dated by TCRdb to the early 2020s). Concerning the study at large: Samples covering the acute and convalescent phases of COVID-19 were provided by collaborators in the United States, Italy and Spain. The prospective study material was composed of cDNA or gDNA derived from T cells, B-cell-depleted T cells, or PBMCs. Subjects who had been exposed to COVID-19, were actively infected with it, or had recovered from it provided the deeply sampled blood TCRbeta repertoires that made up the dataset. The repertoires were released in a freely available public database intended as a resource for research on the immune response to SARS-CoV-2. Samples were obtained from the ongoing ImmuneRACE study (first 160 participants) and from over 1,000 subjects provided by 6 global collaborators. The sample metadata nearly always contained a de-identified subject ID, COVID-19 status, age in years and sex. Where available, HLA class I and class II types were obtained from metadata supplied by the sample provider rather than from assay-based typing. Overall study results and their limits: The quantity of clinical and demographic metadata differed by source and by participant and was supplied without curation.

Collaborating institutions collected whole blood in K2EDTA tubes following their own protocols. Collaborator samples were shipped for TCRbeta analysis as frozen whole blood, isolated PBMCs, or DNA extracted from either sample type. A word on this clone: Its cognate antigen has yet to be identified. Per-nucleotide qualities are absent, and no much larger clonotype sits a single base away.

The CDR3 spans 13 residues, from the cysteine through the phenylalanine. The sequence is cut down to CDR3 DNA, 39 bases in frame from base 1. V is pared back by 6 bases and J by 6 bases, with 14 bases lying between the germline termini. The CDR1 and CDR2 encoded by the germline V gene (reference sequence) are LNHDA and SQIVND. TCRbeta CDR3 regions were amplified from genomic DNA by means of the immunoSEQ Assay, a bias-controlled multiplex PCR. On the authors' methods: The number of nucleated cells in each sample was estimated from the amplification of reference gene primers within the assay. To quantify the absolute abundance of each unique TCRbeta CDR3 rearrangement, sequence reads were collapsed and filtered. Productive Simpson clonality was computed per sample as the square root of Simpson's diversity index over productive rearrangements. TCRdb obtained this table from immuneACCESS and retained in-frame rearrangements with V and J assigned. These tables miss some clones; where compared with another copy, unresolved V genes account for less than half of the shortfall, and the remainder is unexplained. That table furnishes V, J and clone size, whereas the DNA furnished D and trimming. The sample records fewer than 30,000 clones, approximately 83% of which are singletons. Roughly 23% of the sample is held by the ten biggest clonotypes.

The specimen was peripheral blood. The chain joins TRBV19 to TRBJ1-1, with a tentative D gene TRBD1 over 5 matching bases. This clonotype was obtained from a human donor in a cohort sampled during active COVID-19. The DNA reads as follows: TGTGCCAGTAGAAGGGGAAGTACGGCTGAAGCTTTCTTT. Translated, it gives CASRRGSTAEAFF.